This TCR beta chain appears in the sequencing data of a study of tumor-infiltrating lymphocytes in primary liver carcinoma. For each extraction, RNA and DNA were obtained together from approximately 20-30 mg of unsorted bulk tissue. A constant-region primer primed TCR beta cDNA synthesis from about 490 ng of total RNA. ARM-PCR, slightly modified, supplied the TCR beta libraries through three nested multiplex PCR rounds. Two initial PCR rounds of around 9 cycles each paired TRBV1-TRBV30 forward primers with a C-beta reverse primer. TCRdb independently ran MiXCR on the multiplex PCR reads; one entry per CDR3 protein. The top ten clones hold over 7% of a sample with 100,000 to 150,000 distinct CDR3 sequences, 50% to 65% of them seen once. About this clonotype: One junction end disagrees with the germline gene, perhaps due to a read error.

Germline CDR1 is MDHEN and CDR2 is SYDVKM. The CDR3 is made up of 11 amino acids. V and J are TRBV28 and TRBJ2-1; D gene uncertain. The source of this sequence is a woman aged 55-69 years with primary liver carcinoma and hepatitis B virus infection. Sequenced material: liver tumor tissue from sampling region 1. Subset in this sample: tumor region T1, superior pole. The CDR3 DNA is TGTGCCAGCAGTTCATCGACCCGTTCAAACTTC. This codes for CASSSSTRSNF.